Below are 28 T cell receptor beta chains sequenced from a single sample in a study of T cell repertoires in cytomegalovirus infection. TCRdb re-called the reads with MiXCR, one entry per CDR3 protein. The profile shows about 190,000 distinct CDR3 sequences, roughly 28% of them singletons. The specimen was PBMCs. The receptors here all came from a human donor in good health (CMV status not recorded). Some clones in this sample may be carry-over from other donors' samples.

The table lists this clonotype with a few counts. The genes are TRBV5-6 and TRBJ1-2; a possible D gene is TRBD1 (6 bases). Germline assignment: CDR1 SGHDT and CDR2 YYEEEE. The CDR3 covers 14 residues. The ends were cut back, 4 bases at V and 2 bases at J, with 12 bases in the middle. The chain's CDR3 is CASSIRTENYGYTF. The CDR3 DNA reads TGTGCCAGCAGCATTCGGACAGAAAACTATGGCTACACCTTC.

The rearrangement joins TRBV12-3 or TRBV12-4 to TRBJ2-1; D perhaps matches TRBD2 (6 bases). There are 13 residues in the CDR3. Deletions cut 7 bases from V and 11 bases from J, with 18 bases between. The chain's CDR3 is CASTHLGGTQQFF. For the CDR3, the DNA is TGTGCCAGCACTCACTTGGGCGGGACCCAGCAGTTCTTC.

The chain is built from TRBV2 and TRBJ1-1, with a weak D call TRBD1 (5 bases). Trimming removed 7 bases from V and 4 bases from J, with 10 bases in between. Germline lookup yields CDR1 SNHLY and CDR2 FYNNEI. This CDR3 spans 12 amino acids. The CDR3 bases are TGTGCCAGCACTTTCGGGGGCACTGAAGCTTTCTTT. This encodes CASTFGGTEAFF. The whole variable domain, filled in from reference TRBV2 and TRBJ1-1, reads EPEVTQTPSHQVTQMGQEVILRCVPISNHLYFYWYRQILGQKVEFLVSFYNNEISEKSEIFDDQFSVERPDGSNFTLKIRSTKLEDSAMYFCASTFGGTEAFFGQGTRLTVV.

The chain carries TRBV7-9 and TRBJ1-5, with a weak D call TRBD1 (5 bases). V was shortened by 3 bases and J by 5 bases, with 8 bases between the two germline ends. The CDR3 sequence is 13 residues long. Germline V lookup: CDR1 SEHNR, CDR2 FQNEAQ (reference sequence). The CDR3 sequence is CASSLQGHQPQHF. The CDR3 DNA is TGTGCCAGCAGCTTGCAGGGCCATCAGCCCCAGCATTTT.

This chain links TRBV10-3 with TRBJ2-7, with 14 bases lining up with TRBD2. Germline CDR1 reads ENHRY; CDR2 reads SYGVKD. V lost 8 bases and J lost 2; bases outside the gene matches: 8. The CDR3 extends over 16 amino acids. The CDR3 spells CAIGGTSGGHTYEQYF. The CDR3 bases are TGTGCCATCGGCGGGACTAGCGGGGGCCACACCTACGAGCAGTACTTC.

This clonotype has just a few counts. The chain is built from TRBV6-2 or TRBV6-3 and TRBJ1-2; 8 bases are a match to TRBD1. V was clipped by 0 bases and J by 9 bases; unmatched bases: 6. The germline gives CDR1 MNHEY, CDR2 SVGEGT. The CDR3 sequence is 14 residues long. Written as DNA, the CDR3 is TGTGCCAGCAGTTACTCAGGGGACAGGAGGAGCTACACCTTC. It encodes CASSYSGDRRSYTF.

In this sample, this clonotype turned up a few times. V usage is TRBV12-3 or TRBV12-4 and J usage is TRBJ2-1; 13 bases map to TRBD2. This CDR3 has 16 amino acids. Trimming took 7 bases from V and 8 from J; bases not matched to a gene: 11. CDR3 region: CASTPPGLAGSDEQFF. CDR3 coding DNA: TGTGCCAGCACCCCACCGGGACTAGCGGGGTCCGATGAGCAGTTCTTC.

This clonotype showed up just a few times. The chain is built from TRBV7-3 and TRBJ2-1; 8 bases are a match to TRBD1. The V and J ends lost 2 bases and 8 bases, in that order; junction bases with no gene match: 8. In germline, CDR1 is SGHTA, CDR2 FQGTGA. The CDR3 is 15 amino acids. The CDR3 bases are TGTGCCAGCAGCTTAGAACAGGGGGTCTTCGATGAGCAGTTCTTC. Protein product: CASSLEQGVFDEQFF.

This clonotype showed up many times. J is TRBJ2-7 and V is TRBV11-2; D is perhaps TRBD1 (6 bases). Trimming pared 2 bases from V and 4 bases from J, leaving 12 bases between. Germline lookup yields CDR1 SGHAT and CDR2 FQNNGV. The CDR3 loop spans 14 amino acids. The CDR3 loop reads CASSLSGAFYEQYF. CDR3 in DNA: TGTGCCAGCAGCTTATCAGGGGCTTTTTACGAGCAGTACTTC.

This clonotype has more than one count but fewer than ten. The rearrangement joins TRBV5-1 to TRBJ2-3; 8 bases align to TRBD2. CDR3 length: 16 residues. The V gene end was trimmed by 5 bases and the J gene end by 2 bases; junction bases not matched to a gene: 10. In germline, CDR1 is SGHRS, CDR2 YFSETQ. The CDR3 DNA is TGCGCCAGCAGGTTTCAAACTAGCGGCTACACAGATACGCAGTATTTT. This sequence encodes CASRFQTSGYTDTQYF.

The chain combines TRBV7-9 with TRBJ1-2; D call uncertain. V was trimmed by 5 bases and J by 4 bases, leaving 11 bases between them. The V gene's germline CDR1 is SEHNR and CDR2 FQNEAQ (reference sequence). The CDR3 totals 13 residues. This CDR3 reads CASSLRPLYGYTF. DNA for the CDR3: TGTGCCAGCAGCCTCAGACCTCTCTATGGCTACACCTTC.

A few counts support this clonotype. V and J are TRBV12-3 or TRBV12-4 and TRBJ1-1, with no clear D. V gave up 1 base and J gave up 3 bases, with 12 bases separating them. The length of the CDR3 is 15 residues. The CDR3 DNA follows: TGTGCCAGCAGTTTAGGCGGGTCCGGGGACACTGAAGCTTTCTTT. The encoded protein is CASSLGGSGDTEAFF.

The chain links TRBV3-1 to TRBJ1-2; 7 bases map to TRBD1. The CDR3 consists of 14 residues. V lost 1 base to trimming and J lost 6 bases; unmatched junction nucleotides: 5. Germline CDR1 reads LGHDT; CDR2 reads YNNKEL (reference sequence). As DNA, the CDR3 is TGTGCCAGCAGCCAAGGGTCAGGACAGGATGGCTACACCTTC. Translating gives CASSQGSGQDGYTF.

This chain connects TRBV7-8 to TRBJ2-3; no firm D call. CDR1 is SGHVS and CDR2 is FQNEAQ in the germline V gene. The CDR3 is 13 amino acids. V lost 6 bases and J 2 bases, leaving 9 bases between the germline ends. CDR3 nucleotide sequence: TGTGCCAGCAGTGGTCCTTCCACAGATACGCAGTATTTT. Its protein product is CASSGPSTDTQYF.

This clonotype occurred a few times. The rearrangement joins TRBV6-1 to TRBJ2-7; D unresolved. CDR1 MNHNS and CDR2 SASEGT come from the germline V gene. V was pared by 1 base and J by 0 bases, with 7 bases between. CDR3 length: 14 amino acids. CDR3 protein: CASSEVGYSYEQYF. The CDR3 nucleotides read TGTGCCAGCAGTGAAGTCGGGTACTCCTACGAGCAGTACTTC.

This clonotype was counted between two and nine times. The gene calls are TRBV7-3 and TRBJ1-4; 9 nucleotides match TRBD1. CDR3 length: 15 residues. Trimming at V came to 5 bases and at J to 0 bases, leaving 1 base not matched to a gene. Germline CDR1 SGHTA, CDR2 FQGTGA. The CDR3 nucleotides are TGTGCCAGCAGCCGGACAGGGGCAACTAATGAAAAACTGTTTTTT. It yields the protein CASSRTGATNEKLFF.

This clonotype has only a few counts. The V call is TRBV19, the J call TRBJ2-2; D gene uncertain. Deletions cut 2 bases from V and 4 bases from J, with 11 bases between. This CDR3 is built from 15 residues. The germline V gene has CDR1 LNHDA and CDR2 SQIVND (reference sequence). The CDR3 DNA sequence: TGTGCCAGTAGTATAAAAAGCCTCGGCACCGGGGAGCTGTTTTTT. Its translation is CASSIKSLGTGELFF.

The chain combines TRBV7-8 with TRBJ1-1; D remains ambiguous. The CDR3 has 12 residues. V lost 4 bases and J lost 11, with 14 bases in between. Germline V gives CDR1 SGHVS, CDR2 FQNEAQ. CDR3 nucleotide sequence: TGTGCCAGCAGCTCGGGGTTATACGAGGCTTTCTTT. This encodes CASSSGLYEAFF. The complete variable domain, with remaining parts taken from reference TRBV7-8 and TRBJ1-1, reads GAGVSQSPRYKVAKRGQDVALRCDPISGHVSLFWYQQALGQGPEFLTYFQNEAQLDKSGLPSDRFFAERPEGSVSTLKIQRTQQEDSAVYLCASSSGLYEAFFGQGTRLTVV.

This clonotype was observed a few times. This chain joins TRBV7-3 and TRBJ2-3; a weak D match, TRBD2 (5 bases). The ends were cut back, 5 bases at V and 6 bases at J, with 15 bases in the middle. CDR3 length: 14 residues. Germline CDR1 SGHTA, CDR2 FQGTGA. In nucleotides, the CDR3 is TGTGCCAGCAGCCAAGAGGGTCCCTTGGATACGCAGTATTTT. This sequence encodes CASSQEGPLDTQYF.

This clonotype was observed a few times. The CDR3 DNA reads as TGTGCCAGCAGGGAACGTACCACTGAAGCTTTCTTT. This translates into CASRERTTEAFF. The chain combines TRBV12-3 or TRBV12-4 with TRBJ1-1; D uncertain. V lost 6 bases to trimming and J lost 4 bases, with 9 bases between them. This CDR3 spans 12 amino acids.

J is TRBJ1-5 and V is TRBV15; possible D gene TRBD1, 6 bases. CDR3 length: 16 amino acids. The V end was cut by 1 base, the J end by 7 bases, with 17 bases between. Germline-derived CDR1 and CDR2 are LNHNV and YYDKDF (reference sequence). The CDR3 nucleotides are TGTGCCACCAGCAGAGCGGGGACGGCGCAGGGGCAGCCCCAGCATTTT. It encodes CATSRAGTAQGQPQHF.

This clonotype was observed a few times. The chain recombines TRBV7-9 with TRBJ2-3; D is ambiguous. V lost 5 bases and J lost 6, with 15 bases in between. Per the germline V gene, CDR1 is SEHNR and CDR2 is FQNEAQ (reference sequence). The CDR3 runs 14 residues. The CDR3 protein is CASSPGPARDTQYF. In DNA, the CDR3 is TGTGCCAGCAGCCCGGGCCCAGCCCGCGATACGCAGTATTTT.

This clonotype was observed a few times. The V gene is TRBV6-2 or TRBV6-3, the J gene TRBJ1-2; D not certain. The V gene lost 5 bases and the J gene lost 2 bases, with 12 bases spanning the gap. The CDR3 has 14 amino acids. CDR1 is MNHEY, CDR2 SVGEGT, per germline. The CDR3 DNA reads as TGTGCCAGCAGTCCGTCAGGAGGAAACTATGGCTACACCTTC. Amino acids: CASSPSGGNYGYTF.

This clonotype was counted a single time. The chain recombines TRBV18 with TRBJ2-7, with D perhaps given as TRBD1 or TRBD2 (5 bases each). CDR3 length equals 15 residues. Germline V gene lookup returns CDR1 KGHSH and CDR2 LQKENI. Trimming pared 1 base from V and 5 bases from J, leaving 15 bases between. DNA for the CDR3: TGTGCCAGCTCACCACGAGGGCAGGGAATGAACGAGCAGTACTTC. Its protein is CASSPRGQGMNEQYF.

As for this clonotype: This may be a read error: a much more frequent sequence differs by one nucleotide. The chain links TRBV7-2 to TRBJ2-2; D could derive from TRBD1 or TRBD2 (5 bases each). The germline CDR1 and CDR2 sequences are SGHTA and FQGNSA. The CDR3 totals 15 residues. In DNA, the CDR3 is TGTGCCTGCAGTTCAACCGGGACGGCCACCGGGGAGCTGTTTTTT. Translated, it gives CACSSTGTATGELFF. Full variable domain (rest looked up from reference TRBV7-2 and TRBJ2-2): GAGVSQSPSNKVTEKGKDVELRCDPISGHTALYWYRQSLGQGLEFLIYFQGNSAPDKSGLPSDRFSAERTGGSVSTLTIQRTQQEDSAVYLCACSSTGTATGELFFGEGSRLTVL.

This clonotype was counted a few times. J is TRBJ2-5 and V is TRBV7-8; TRBD1 aligns across 7 bases. CDR3 length: 15 amino acids. Germline-derived CDR1 and CDR2 are SGHVS and FQNEAQ. J gave up 4 bases and V 1 base, and 6 bases lay outside the gene matches. CDR3 bases: TGTGCCAGCAGCTTAGTTCACAGGGGCGGAGAGACCCAGTACTTC. Protein sequence: CASSLVHRGGETQYF.

This clonotype was observed a handful of times. The chain carries TRBV7-2 and TRBJ2-3, with 7 bases matching TRBD1. Germline CDR1 is SGHTA and CDR2 is FQGNSA. V lost 5 bases to trimming and J lost 4 bases; unmatched junction nucleotides: 9. This CDR3 contains 15 residues. The CDR3 coding sequence is TGTGCCAGCAGCGTAGATACAGGGGAATCAGATACGCAGTATTTT. It is translated as CASSVDTGESDTQYF. Full variable domain (outside the CDR3, taken from reference TRBV7-2 and TRBJ2-3): GAGVSQSPSNKVTEKGKDVELRCDPISGHTALYWYRQSLGQGLEFLIYFQGNSAPDKSGLPSDRFSAERTGGSVSTLTIQRTQQEDSAVYLCASSVDTGESDTQYFGPGTRLTVL.

In this sample, this clonotype turned up a few times. The chain uses TRBV5-5 and TRBJ1-4, with TRBD1 matching over 11 bases. This CDR3 is 16 amino acids long. V trimming: 2 bases; J trimming: 8 bases; junction bases outside the gene matches: 8. CDR1 is SGHKS, CDR2 YYEKEE, per germline (reference sequence). The CDR3 spells CASSFGYGTGGEKLFF. CDR3 in DNA: TGTGCCAGCAGCTTTGGGTACGGGACAGGGGGAGAAAAACTGTTTTTT.